Each of the 9 T cell receptor beta chains below was sequenced from the same sample in a study of response to subunit inactivated influenza vaccine. TCRdb redid the calling of the RT-PCR reads with MiXCR, one entry per CDR3 protein. Seen here are about 540,000 distinct CDR3 sequences, roughly 25% observed once, and the top ten hold 2.8%. The data were also submitted as part of a second study, on T cells expressing NK-cell markers. That work states: Beta-chain TCR cDNA was generated via 5'RACE template switching with UMIs.

The sample consisted of CD4+ T cells sorted from PBMCs, taken roughly 13 days after vaccination. The receptors shown here come from a man aged 45 to 65 who received an inactivated influenza vaccine.

The rearrangement uses TRBV29-1 and TRBJ1-1; 10 positions agree with TRBD1. This CDR3 spans 18 amino acids. The germline V gene encodes CDR1 SQVTM and CDR2 ANQGSEA. With 0 bases clipped from V and 0 bases from J, the junction kept 10 bases outside the gene matches. This CDR3 reads CSVEEGQGPNWMNTEAFF. In nucleotides, the CDR3 is TGCAGCGTTGAAGAGGGACAGGGGCCAAATTGGATGAACACTGAAGCTTTCTTT.

This clonotype was seen at least ten times. The CDR3 coding sequence is TGTGCCAGCAGCGCTTTCGCGGACAGGGTGGACACTGAAGCTTTCTTT. This encodes CASSAFADRVDTEAFF. The chain couples TRBV11-2 to TRBJ1-1, with 8 bases lining up with TRBD1. Germline V gene data show CDR1 as SGHAT and CDR2 as FQNNGV. The CDR3 covers 16 residues. V shed 5 bases and J 3 bases; nucleotides not matched to a gene: 11.

The rearrangement links TRBV24-1 to TRBJ2-2, with 8 positions matching TRBD2. Germline CDR1 and CDR2: KGHDR and SFDVKD. The ends lost 7 bases at V and 5 bases at J; junction bases unmatched: 11. The CDR3 consists of 16 residues. CDR3 region: CATRSSGPHGTGELFF. CDR3 coding DNA: TGTGCCACCAGATCTAGCGGGCCACATGGGACCGGGGAGCTGTTTTTT.

The chain employs TRBV9 and TRBJ1-3, with 9 bases lining up with TRBD1. Germline V lookup: CDR1 SGDLS, CDR2 YYNGEE. The CDR3 has 17 amino acids. The V and J ends lost 2 bases and 1 base, in that order; junction bases with no gene match: 7. CDR3 loop: CASSVGQGIFSGNTIYF. CDR3 DNA: TGTGCCAGCAGCGTGGGACAGGGTATTTTTTCTGGAAACACCATATATTTT.

This clonotype was picked up a small number of times. This chain links TRBV7-9 with TRBJ2-7; perhaps TRBD2 as D (5 bases). Germline CDR1 reads SEHNR; CDR2 reads FQNEAQ (reference sequence). Trimming took off 5 bases at V and 5 bases at J, with 10 bases between the two ends. This CDR3 is 12 amino acids long. CDR3 sequence: CASSAVGDEQYF. The CDR3 nucleotides read TGTGCCAGCAGCGCAGTCGGGGACGAGCAGTACTTC.

The chain couples TRBV3-1 to TRBJ2-3; the D gene is possibly TRBD2 (6 bases). The V gene lost 0 bases and the J gene lost 14 bases, with 15 bases spanning the gap. The CDR3 is made up of 13 amino acids. Germline CDR1 and CDR2: LGHDT and YNNKEL (reference sequence). The CDR3 sequence is CASSQDLASARYF. CDR3 nucleotides: TGTGCCAGCAGCCAAGACCTAGCGTCGGCGAGGTATTTT.

V usage is TRBV7-8 and J usage is TRBJ2-5; D is possibly TRBD2 (7 bases). CDR1 SGHVS and CDR2 FQNEAQ come from the germline V gene. The V end lost 3 bases, the J end lost 5 bases, and 16 bases lay between the germline ends. The CDR3 is 15 residues long. The CDR3 nucleotides are TGTGCCAGCAGCTTCAGAAGGGGGGGCGCGGAGACCCAGTACTTC. Translation gives CASSFRRGGAETQYF. The full variable domain, its missing parts supplied by reference TRBV7-8 and TRBJ2-5, is GAGVSQSPRYKVAKRGQDVALRCDPISGHVSLFWYQQALGQGPEFLTYFQNEAQLDKSGLPSDRFFAERPEGSVSTLKIQRTQQEDSAVYLCASSFRRGGAETQYFGPGTRLLVL.

The chain recombines TRBV12-3 or TRBV12-4 with TRBJ2-5; a weak D match, TRBD1 (5 bases). The CDR3 covers 13 residues. V lost 7 bases, J lost 5 bases, and 14 bases lay in between. CDR3 region: CASTEGARETQYF. The CDR3 nucleotides read TGTGCCAGCACCGAAGGGGCCCGTGAGACCCAGTACTTC.

This clonotype was seen a few times. The gene calls are TRBV20-1 and TRBJ2-5; the match to TRBD1 covers 8 bases. The CDR3 totals 15 residues. V shed 6 bases and J 3 bases; nucleotides not matched to a gene: 12. Germline V lookup: CDR1 DFQATT, CDR2 SNEGSKA (reference sequence). CDR3 loop: CSAPFPQGAEETQYF. The CDR3 DNA follows: TGCAGTGCCCCTTTCCCCCAGGGGGCGGAAGAGACCCAGTACTTC.